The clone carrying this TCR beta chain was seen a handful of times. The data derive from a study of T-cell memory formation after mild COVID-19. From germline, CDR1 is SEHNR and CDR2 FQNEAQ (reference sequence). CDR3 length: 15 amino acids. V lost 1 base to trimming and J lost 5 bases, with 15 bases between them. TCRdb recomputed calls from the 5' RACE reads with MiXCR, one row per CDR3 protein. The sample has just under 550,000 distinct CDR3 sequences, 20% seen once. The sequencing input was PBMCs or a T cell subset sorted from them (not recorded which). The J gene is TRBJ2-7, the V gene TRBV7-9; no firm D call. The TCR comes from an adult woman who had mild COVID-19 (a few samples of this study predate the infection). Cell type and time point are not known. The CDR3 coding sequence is TGTGCCAGCAGCTTAGTCTCCCCGATTAAGAACGAGCAGTACTTC. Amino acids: CASSLVSPIKNEQYF.